One T cell receptor beta chain is described in this entry. What it binds is unknown. This record belongs to a study of T cell responses to AZD1222 COVID-19 vaccine. Findings and caveats of the study: Donors were largely white British and mainly female; clonal diversity was possibly underestimated. A rise in Spike-specific TCR breadth and depth followed two AZD1222 doses.

The assay was immunoSEQ multiplex PCR, and TCRdb's table has in-frame clones only and misses some. The sample lists 200,000 to 250,000 clones, roughly 94% occurring once. CDR1 is GTSNPN and CDR2 is SVGIG in the germline V gene (reference sequence). This CDR3 is 12 amino acids long. V was pared by 2 bases and J by 10 bases, with 14 bases between. The clonotype originates from an adult who received the MenACWY meningococcal vaccine as a control. The chain links TRBV30 to TRBJ1-1; maybe TRBD1 (6 bases). The material was peripheral blood, obtained 28 days after the second dose of the MenACWY control vaccine. DNA of the CDR3: TGTGCCTGGAGTCAACTTCAGGGGAGAGCTTTCTTT. Amino acid sequence: CAWSQLQGRAFF. The full variable domain, rest sourced from reference TRBV30 and TRBJ1-1, is SQTIHQWPATLVQPVGSPLSLECTVEGTSNPNLYWYRQAAGRGLQLLFYSVGIGQISSEVPQNLSASRPQDRQFILSSKKLLLSDSGFYLCAWSQLQGRAFFGQGTRLTVV.